This T cell receptor (beta chain) derives from a study of T cells after yellow fever vaccination. Of note for this clonotype: What it binds is unknown.

Germline lookup yields CDR1 LNHDA and CDR2 SQIVND (reference sequence). The germline V and J ends were trimmed by 11 bases and 2 bases, with 14 bases remaining between them. The CDR3 loop spans 13 amino acids. TCRdb re-called the 5' RACE reads with MiXCR, one entry per CDR3 protein. The repertoire holds about 360,000 distinct CDR3 sequences, with 6.2% as singletons. Findings and limits, study-wide: Most primary-vaccination clones recurred post-booster (just under 98% CD4, around 86% CD8).

The chain uses TRBV19 and TRBJ2-3; TRBD2 is a possible D gene (5 bases). The specimen was PBMCs, collected 5 days after the yellow fever booster vaccination. This sequence originates from a man aged 25 to 40 who received the YFV17D yellow fever vaccine. DNA for the CDR3: TGTGCCTCGTCGGACTCATTCACAGATACGCAGTATTTT. Protein: CASSDSFTDTQYF.